This is a list of T cell receptor beta chains from one sample in a study of cytomegalovirus exposure and HLA in healthy donors. Generated by immunoSEQ multiplex PCR, the TCRdb table keeps only in-frame clones and is missing some. This table holds about 180,000 clones, over 70% found once. Sequenced material: PBMCs. The receptors come from a woman in her 30s in good health and CMV-seropositive. CDR3s include the opening cysteine and the closing phenylalanine or tryptophan. A D gene is named only where the DNA matches it firmly. Expanded clones are given a class, and other clones once, few, many or no size at all.

.,TRBJ2-7,12,TRBV2,.,CASTSVSYEQYF,TGTGCCAGCACTTCGGTCTCCTACGAGCAGTACTTC
TRBD2,TRBJ2-5,15,TRBV2,.,CASSVSSGSLETQYF,TGTGCCAGCAGTGTATCTAGCGGGAGTTTAGAGACCCAGTACTTC
.,TRBJ1-1,12,TRBV5-6,.,CASSQSNTEAFF,TGTGCCAGCAGCCAATCGAACACTGAAGCTTTCTTT
.,TRBJ1-2,16,TRBV7-9,.,CASSLGGTGSLDGYTF,TGTGCCAGCAGCTTAGGCGGGACTGGGTCACTTGATGGCTACACCTTC
TRBD1,TRBJ1-2,14,TRBV6-5,.,CASSLDRINYGYTF,TGTGCCAGCAGCCTGGACAGGATTAACTATGGCTACACCTTC
.,TRBJ1-1,14,TRBV28,.,CASSTQGGDTEAFF,TGTGCCAGCAGTACGCAAGGGGGGGACACTGAAGCTTTCTTT
TRBD2,TRBJ2-5,15,TRBV7-3,.,CASSLGGAGEETQYF,TGTGCCAGCAGCTTAGGTGGAGCGGGAGAAGAGACCCAGTACTTC
.,TRBJ2-6,15,TRBV30,.,CAWTQGYSGANVLTF,TGTGCCTGGACCCAGGGATACTCTGGGGCCAACGTCCTGACTTTC
TRBD2,TRBJ2-1,14,TRBV13,.,CASSLSLAGVEQFF,TGTGCCAGCAGCTTATCCCTAGCGGGAGTTGAGCAGTTCTTC
.,TRBJ2-2,14,TRBV5-4,.,CASSLDLNTGELFF,TGTGCCAGCAGCTTGGACTTGAACACCGGGGAGCTGTTTTTT
.,TRBJ2-5,14,TRBV18,.,CASSPDTGRETQYF,TGTGCCAGCTCACCAGACACCGGCCGAGAGACCCAGTACTTC
.,TRBJ1-2,12,TRBV7-4,.,CARNRVCYGYTF,TGTGCTAGAAACAGGGTTTGTTATGGCTACACCTTC
TRBD2,TRBJ2-7,16,TRBV5-1,.,CASSLGTSGSIYEQYF,TGCGCCAGCAGCTTAGGGACTAGCGGGAGTATTTACGAGCAGTACTTC
TRBD1,TRBJ2-5,13,TRBV6-5,.,CASKGQGWETQYF,TGTGCCAGCAAGGGACAGGGGTGGGAGACCCAGTACTTC
TRBD1,TRBJ2-3,16,TRBV5-1,.,CASSIWTGGRADTQYF,TGCGCCAGCAGCATCTGGACAGGGGGCAGGGCAGATACGCAGTATTTT
TRBD2,TRBJ2-1,15,TRBV6-5,.,CASRWGLADYNEQFF,TGTGCCAGCAGATGGGGACTAGCGGACTACAATGAGCAGTTCTTC
TRBD2,TRBJ2-5,14,TRBV29-1,once,CSAVAGGRQETQYF,TGCAGCGCCGTAGCGGGAGGGAGACAAGAGACCCAGTACTTC
TRBD1,TRBJ2-7,14,TRBV30,.,CAWRVRDSYYEQYF,TGTGCCTGGAGAGTCCGGGACAGCTATTACGAGCAGTACTTC
.,TRBJ1-3,15,TRBV14,.,CASSAGTRSGNTIYF,TGTGCCAGCAGCGCCGGGACACGCTCTGGAAACACCATATATTTT
.,TRBJ1-3,16,TRBV30,.,CAWSSLNSYSGNTIYF,TGTGCCTGGAGTAGCCTTAACAGCTACTCTGGAAACACCATATATTTT
TRBD2,TRBJ2-1,20,TRBV4-2,.,CASSQGAGTSELKGYNEQFF,TGTGCCAGCAGCCAGGGAGCCGGGACTAGCGAACTTAAAGGCTACAATGAGCAGTTCTTC
.,TRBJ1-1,15,TRBV5-1,.,CASSWRPGGNTEAFF,TGCGCCAGCAGCTGGCGCCCGGGGGGGAACACTGAAGCTTTCTTT
.,TRBJ1-2,13,TRBV6-6,.,CASRQGLDYGYTF,TGTGCCAGCAGGCAGGGGCTTGACTATGGCTACACCTTC
.,TRBJ2-1,12,TRBV6-7,.,CASSYRGNEQFF,TGTGCCAGCAGTTACAGGGGCAATGAGCAGTTCTTC
.,TRBJ2-3,11,TRBV20-1,.,CSAPQGPTQYF,TGCAGTGCTCCCCAGGGTCCTACGCAGTATTTT
TRBD2,TRBJ2-3,15,TRBV11-3,.,CASSQQPGLVDTQYF,TGTGCCAGCAGCCAGCAACCGGGACTAGTCGATACGCAGTATTTT
.,TRBJ2-7,13,TRBV6-5,.,CASSYTPYAEQYF,TGTGCCAGCAGTTATACCCCCTATGCGGAGCAGTACTTC
.,TRBJ2-5,12,TRBV30,.,CAWSVNQETQYF,TGTGCCTGGAGTGTTAACCAAGAGACCCAGTACTTC
TRBD2,TRBJ2-2,16,TRBV10-1,.,CASSEWLAGWAGELFF,TGCGCCAGCAGTGAGTGGCTAGCGGGATGGGCCGGGGAGCTGTTTTTT
.,TRBJ2-1,12,TRBV5-8,.,CASSLARGEQFF,TGTGCCAGCAGCTTGGCACGGGGTGAGCAGTTCTTC
.,TRBJ1-3,14,TRBV19,.,CATTGGSAGNTIYF,TGTGCCACAACGGGGGGGAGTGCTGGAAACACCATATATTTT
.,TRBJ2-7,14,TRBV6-1,few,CASSELAEGGEQYF,TGTGCCAGCTCCGAATTGGCGGAGGGCGGTGAGCAGTACTTC
TRBD1,TRBJ2-7,15,TRBV7-9,.,CASSLGPGGPLEQYF,TGTGCCAGCAGCTTAGGGCCAGGGGGTCCTCTGGAGCAGTACTTC
TRBD2,TRBJ2-2,16,TRBV7-2,.,CASSFELAANTGELFF,TGTGCCAGCAGCTTTGAACTAGCGGCTAACACCGGGGAGCTGTTTTTT